This T cell receptor (beta chain) is drawn from a study of T cell responses to AZD1222 COVID-19 vaccine. Across the whole study: Whether given at about 4 or about 12 weeks, second doses were pooled.

The germline V gene encodes CDR1 SGHDT and CDR2 YYEEEE. V dropped 2 bases and J dropped 2; count of bases not matched to a gene: 3. This CDR3 contains 15 residues. Sequenced by immunoSEQ multiplex PCR; TCRdb stores in-frame clones only, minus some. The data hold 150,000 to 180,000 clones, with roughly 90% observed a single time. On this clone itself: No antigen is known for it.

General observations from the study: With dominance at 160-218 and 743-854, vaccine-associated CD4 TCRs spanned spike. It was only after the peak T cell response that any repertoires were sampled. Spike-specific TCR breadth and depth grew following two AZD1222 doses.

The chain employs TRBV5-6 and TRBJ1-5, with TRBD1 identical over 8 bases. Here the sequenced sample was peripheral blood, taken on day 0 of AZD1222 vaccination. The receptor was isolated from an adult in good health. The DNA of the CDR3 is TGTGCCAGCAGCTTAACAGGGGGAGGCAATCAGCCCCAGCATTTT. Encoded protein: CASSLTGGGNQPQHF.